This TCR beta chain was sequenced in a study of T-cell reconstitution after alpha-beta-depleted transplantation in children. Germline V lookup: CDR1 MNHNY, CDR2 SVGAGI (reference sequence). V lost 4 bases to trimming and J lost 5 bases, with 9 bases between them. The CDR3 is 13 amino acids. This clonotype was observed at least ten times. For TCRbeta, the library was prepared with unique molecular identifiers. TCRdb re-analysed the PCR reads in MiXCR, keeping a single row per CDR3 protein. The table records 600,000 to 700,000 distinct CDR3 sequences, 16% of them present only once. The J gene is TRBJ2-1, the V gene TRBV6-6, with a tentative D call TRBD1 (7 bases). Source: PBMCs from the stem cell graft donor, taken from the stem cell graft. This receptor was obtained from a human donor who donated a stem cell graft to a child with acute myeloid leukemia. CDR3 in amino acids: CASSFRGDNEQFF. DNA for the CDR3: TGTGCCAGCAGTTTCAGGGGGGACAATGAGCAGTTCTTC.